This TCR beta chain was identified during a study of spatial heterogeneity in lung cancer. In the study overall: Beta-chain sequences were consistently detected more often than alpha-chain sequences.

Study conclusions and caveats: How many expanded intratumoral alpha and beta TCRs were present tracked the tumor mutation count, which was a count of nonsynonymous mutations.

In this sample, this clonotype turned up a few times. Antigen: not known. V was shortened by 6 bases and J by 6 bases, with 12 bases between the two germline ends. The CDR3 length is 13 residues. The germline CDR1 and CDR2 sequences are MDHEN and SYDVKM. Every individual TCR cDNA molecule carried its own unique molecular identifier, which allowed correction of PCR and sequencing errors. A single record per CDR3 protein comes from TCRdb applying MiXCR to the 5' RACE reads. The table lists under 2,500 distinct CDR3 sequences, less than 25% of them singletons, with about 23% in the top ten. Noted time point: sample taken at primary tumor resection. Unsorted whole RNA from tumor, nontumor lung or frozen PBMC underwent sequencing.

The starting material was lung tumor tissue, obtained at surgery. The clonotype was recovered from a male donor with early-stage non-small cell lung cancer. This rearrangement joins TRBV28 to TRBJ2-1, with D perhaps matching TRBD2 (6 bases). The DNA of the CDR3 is TGTGCCAGCAGACTCGGGACTGCCAATGAGCAGTTCTTC. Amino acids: CASRLGTANEQFF. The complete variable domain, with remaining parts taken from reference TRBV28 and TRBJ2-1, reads DVKVTQSSRYLVKRTGEKVFLECVQDMDHENMFWYRQDPGLGLRLIYFSYDVKMKEKGDIPEGYSVSREKKERFSLILESASTNQTSMYLCASRLGTANEQFFGPGTRLTVL.